This T cell receptor (beta chain) was obtained from a study of circulating CD8 cells and anti-PD-1 response in melanoma. This clonotype is termed medium-sized. Sorting of live CD3+CD8+TCRalphabeta+ cells by PD-1 and/or TIGIT gave four subsets. The QIAseq Immune Repertoire TCR panel built the libraries from roughly 15 ng of total RNA. TCRdb used MiXCR to reprocess the reads, holding one entry per CDR3 protein. The sample contains some 1,300 distinct CDR3 sequences, 7.6% of which appear only once. The CDR3 has 15 residues. The V end lost 8 bases, the J end lost 7 bases, and 20 bases lay between the germline ends. Germline values: CDR1 MDHEN, CDR2 SYDVKM.

The source material was CD8+ T cells from PBMCs, sampled at baseline or after one month of anti-PD-1 therapy (not recorded which). The clonotype comes from a human donor with melanoma. This rearrangement joins TRBV28 to TRBJ2-2; tentatively, D is TRBD1 or TRBD2 (5 bases each). CDR3 sequence reads: CASEQSRDLGGELFF. CDR3 sequence (DNA): TGTGCCAGCGAGCAGTCCCGGGACCTCGGCGGGGAGCTGTTTTTT.